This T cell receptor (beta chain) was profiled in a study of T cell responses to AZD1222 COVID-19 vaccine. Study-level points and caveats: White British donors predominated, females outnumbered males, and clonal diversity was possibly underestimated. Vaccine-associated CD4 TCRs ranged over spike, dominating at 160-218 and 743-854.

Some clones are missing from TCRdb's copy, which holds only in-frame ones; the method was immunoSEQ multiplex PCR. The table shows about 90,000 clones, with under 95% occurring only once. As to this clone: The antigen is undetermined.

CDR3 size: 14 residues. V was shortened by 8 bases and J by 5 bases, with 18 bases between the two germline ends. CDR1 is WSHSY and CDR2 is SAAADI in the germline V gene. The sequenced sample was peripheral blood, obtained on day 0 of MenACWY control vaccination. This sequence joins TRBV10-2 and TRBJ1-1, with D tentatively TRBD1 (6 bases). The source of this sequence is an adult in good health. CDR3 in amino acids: CASGRGGVGTEAFF. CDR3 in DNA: TGCGCCAGCGGCAGAGGGGGGGTCGGGACTGAAGCTTTCTTT.